This T cell receptor beta chain originates from a study of early T cells in non-severe SARS-CoV-2 infection. This CDR3 is 15 amino acids long. V gave up 4 bases and J gave up 5 bases; unmatched junction bases: 8. Germline V gene data show CDR1 as SGHNT and CDR2 as YYREEE (reference sequence). TCRdb ran MiXCR on the 5' RACE reads and lists one entry per CDR3 protein. The profile shows 25,000 to 30,000 distinct CDR3 sequences, about 4.2% of them singletons. This clonotype showed up just a few times. This sequence joins TRBV5-4 and TRBJ2-2, with TRBD1 matching 7 bases. What was sequenced was whole blood. This TCR was recovered from an adult who was a healthcare worker with PCR-confirmed SARS-CoV-2 infection or an uninfected control (not recorded which). This chain's CDR3 is CASSERQGRTGELFF. The DNA for the CDR3 is TGTGCCAGCAGCGAAAGACAGGGTAGAACCGGGGAGCTGTTTTTT.